The following is a T cell receptor (beta chain) sequence with its context. These data originate in a study of shared clonotypes between healthy human individuals. Sequenced by immunoSEQ multiplex PCR; TCRdb stores in-frame clones only, minus some. The sample has 1.5 million to 2.5 million clones; approximately 95% are singletons. Terminally differentiated effector memory CD45RA+ cells were left out of the naive CD8 fraction, which was CD45RO-negative and positively selected for CCR7. The germline V gene encodes CDR1 SGHDT and CDR2 YYEEEE. Trimming cost V 3 bases and J 3 bases; bases outside gene matches: 7. The CDR3 covers 15 residues.

The rearrangement links TRBV5-6 to TRBJ2-7; the match to TRBD1 covers 9 bases. The sample taken for sequencing was naive CD8+ T cells sorted from blood. The origin of this receptor is a man aged 18 to 29 in good health. CDR3 DNA sequence: TGTGCCAGCAGCTGGACAGGGGCCGGCTACTACGAGCAGTACTTC. It specifies CASSWTGAGYYEQYF.